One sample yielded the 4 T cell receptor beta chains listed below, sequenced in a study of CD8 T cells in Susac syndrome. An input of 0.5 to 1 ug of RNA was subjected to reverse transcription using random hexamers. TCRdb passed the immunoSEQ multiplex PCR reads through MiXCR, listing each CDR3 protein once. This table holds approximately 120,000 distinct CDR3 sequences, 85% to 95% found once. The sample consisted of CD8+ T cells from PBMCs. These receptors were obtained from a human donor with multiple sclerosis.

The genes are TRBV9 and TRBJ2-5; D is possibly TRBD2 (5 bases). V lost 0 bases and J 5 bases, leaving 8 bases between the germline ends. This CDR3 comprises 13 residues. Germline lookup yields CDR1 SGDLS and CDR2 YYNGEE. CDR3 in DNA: TGTGCCAGCAGCGTAGGTTCGGGGGAGACCCAGTACTTC. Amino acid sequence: CASSVGSGETQYF.

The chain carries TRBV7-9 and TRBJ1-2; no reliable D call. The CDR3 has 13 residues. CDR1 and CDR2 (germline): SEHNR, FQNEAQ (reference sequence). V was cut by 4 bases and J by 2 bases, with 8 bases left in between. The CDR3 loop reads CASSSGSNYGYTF. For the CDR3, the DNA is TGTGCCAGCAGCTCCGGGTCCAACTATGGCTACACCTTC.

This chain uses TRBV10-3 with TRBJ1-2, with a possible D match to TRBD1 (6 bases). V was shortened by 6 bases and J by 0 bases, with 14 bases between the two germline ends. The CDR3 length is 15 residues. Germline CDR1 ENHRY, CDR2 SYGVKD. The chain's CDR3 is CAIRDSDKPNYGYTF. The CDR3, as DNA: TGTGCCATCAGGGACAGCGACAAGCCTAACTATGGCTACACCTTC.

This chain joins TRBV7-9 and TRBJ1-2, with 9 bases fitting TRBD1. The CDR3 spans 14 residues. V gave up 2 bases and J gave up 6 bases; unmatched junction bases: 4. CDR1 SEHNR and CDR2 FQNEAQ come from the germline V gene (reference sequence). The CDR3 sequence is CASSLPGQGDGYTF. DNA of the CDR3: TGTGCCAGCAGCTTACCGGGACAGGGAGATGGCTACACCTTC.